This T cell receptor (beta chain) was retrieved from a study of blood T cell repertoires in COVID-19. Study context: Both acute and convalescent COVID-19 samples were obtained from the United States, Italy and Spain.

Here immunoSEQ multiplex PCR was the method, and the copy in TCRdb shows in-frame clones only, minus some. The profile shows 95,000 to 150,000 clones, around two thirds of them singletons. With V trimmed by 2 bases and J by 1 base, 9 bases remained unmatched. Germline V gene data show CDR1 as MGHDK and CDR2 as SYGVNS. The CDR3 totals 18 residues. The V call is TRBV25-1, the J call TRBJ1-4; 8 nucleotides align to TRBD1. The receptor comes from a woman between 65 and 79 years old with acute or convalescent COVID-19. The specimen was peripheral blood. CDR3 nucleotides: TGTGCCAGCAGTGAACGAGGAGACAGGGGTATAACTAATGAAAAACTGTTTTTT. Its protein product is CASSERGDRGITNEKLFF.